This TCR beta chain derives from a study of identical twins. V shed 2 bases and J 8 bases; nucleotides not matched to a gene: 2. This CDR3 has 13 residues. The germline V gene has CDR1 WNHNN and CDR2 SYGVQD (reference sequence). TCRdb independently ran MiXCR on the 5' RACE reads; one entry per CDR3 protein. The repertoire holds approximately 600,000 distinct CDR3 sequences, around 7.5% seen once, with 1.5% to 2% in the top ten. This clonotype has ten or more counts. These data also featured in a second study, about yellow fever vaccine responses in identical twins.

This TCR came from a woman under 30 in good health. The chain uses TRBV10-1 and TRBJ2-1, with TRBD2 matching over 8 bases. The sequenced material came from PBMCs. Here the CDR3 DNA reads TGCGCCAGCAGTGAGACTAGCGGCGATGAGCAGTTCTTC. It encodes CASSETSGDEQFF.